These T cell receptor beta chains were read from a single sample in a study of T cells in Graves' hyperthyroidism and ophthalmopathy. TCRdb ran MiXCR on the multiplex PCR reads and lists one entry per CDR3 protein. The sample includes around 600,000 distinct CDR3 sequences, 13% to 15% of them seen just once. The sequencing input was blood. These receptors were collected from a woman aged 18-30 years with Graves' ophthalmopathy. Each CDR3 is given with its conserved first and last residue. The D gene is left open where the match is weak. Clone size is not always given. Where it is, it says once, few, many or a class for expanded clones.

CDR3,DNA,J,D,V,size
CAISEPGQGRGSPLHF,TGTGCCATCAGTGAGCCGGGACAGGGTAGGGGTTCACCCCTCCACTTT,TRBJ1-6,TRBD1,TRBV10-3,few
CASSHAGTSGYNEQFF,TGTGCCAGCAGCCACGCCGGGACTAGCGGATACAATGAGCAGTTCTTC,TRBJ2-1,TRBD2,TRBV6-4,many
CASSSGGKVYGYTF,TGTGCCAGCAGTTCCGGGGGGAAGGTCTATGGCTACACCTTC,TRBJ1-2,NA,TRBV28,NA
CAWSTLAGSYEQYF,TGTGCCTGGAGTACTCTAGCGGGGTCCTACGAGCAGTACTTC,TRBJ2-7,TRBD2,TRBV30,few
CASSATSGSPYEQYF,TGTGCCAGCAGCGCAACTAGCGGGAGTCCCTACGAGCAGTACTTC,TRBJ2-7,TRBD2,TRBV7-2,many
CASSATGQETQYF,TGTGCCAGCAGTGCAACAGGTCAAGAGACCCAGTACTTC,TRBJ2-5,NA,TRBV2,many
CASSYSTVSTGANVLTF,TGTGCCAGCAGTTACTCGACGGTCAGTACTGGGGCCAACGTCCTGACTTTC,TRBJ2-6,NA,TRBV6-6,many
CASIGIKPYEQYF,TGTGCCAGTATAGGGATCAAGCCCTACGAGCAGTACTTC,TRBJ2-7,NA,TRBV6-1,NA
CASSLVQLGQGYTEAFF,TGTGCCAGCAGCTTAGTTCAGCTGGGACAGGGATACACTGAAGCTTTCTTT,TRBJ1-1,TRBD1,TRBV7-2,many
CASSLDQREVQYF,TGTGCCAGCAGCTTAGACCAGCGGGAGGTGCAGTACTTC,TRBJ2-7,TRBD2,TRBV7-9,many
CATQNSNQPQHF,TGTGCCACCCAAAATAGCAATCAGCCCCAGCATTTT,TRBJ1-5,NA,TRBV2,NA
CASSFGAGHSNQPQHF,TGTGCCAGCAGTTTTGGGGCAGGGCATAGCAATCAGCCCCAGCATTTT,TRBJ1-5,NA,TRBV28,many
CASSPPIRSGETQYF,TGTGCCAGCAGCCCACCCATTAGAAGTGGAGAGACCCAGTACTTC,TRBJ2-5,NA,TRBV7-9,many
CASSSGRTQHF,TGTGCCAGCAGCTCGGGACGAACCCAGCATTTT,TRBJ1-5,NA,TRBV7-9,few
CASSHYREYNEQFF,TGTGCCAGCAGCCATTACCGGGAATACAATGAGCAGTTCTTC,TRBJ2-1,NA,TRBV27,NA
CASSSPSGGYNEQFF,TGTGCCAGCAGTTCCCCGTCGGGAGGCTACAATGAGCAGTTCTTC,TRBJ2-1,TRBD2,TRBV27,NA
CAISSTETSYEQYF,TGTGCCATCAGTTCGACAGAGACCTCCTACGAGCAGTACTTC,TRBJ2-7,NA,TRBV10-3,many
CASSYSGPRSASSGETQYF,TGTGCCAGCAGTTACTCGGGACCTCGATCGGCAAGTTCCGGAGAGACCCAGTACTTC,TRBJ2-5,NA,TRBV6-5,many
CASRDGDRGQYEQYF,TGTGCCAGCAGGGATGGGGACAGGGGGCAGTACGAGCAGTACTTC,TRBJ2-7,TRBD1,TRBV5-6,few
CASRWWGAGNTIYF,TGTGCCAGCAGGTGGTGGGGGGCCGGAAACACCATATATTTT,TRBJ1-3,NA,TRBV12-3/TRBV12-4,many
CASSISGPGNIQYF,TGTGCCAGCAGTATTTCGGGACCAGGAAACATTCAGTACTTC,TRBJ2-4,NA,TRBV27,few
CASSIELAGGPTTDTQYF,TGTGCCAGTAGTATAGAGCTAGCGGGAGGGCCGACGACAGATACGCAGTATTTT,TRBJ2-3,TRBD2,TRBV19,many
CATSETGGPNSPLHF,TGTGCCACCTCGGAAACAGGGGGACCGAATTCACCCCTCCACTTT,TRBJ1-6,TRBD1,TRBV15,few
CASSWWNRGKQYF,TGTGCCAGCAGCTGGTGGAACAGGGGAAAGCAGTACTTC,TRBJ2-7,TRBD1,TRBV7-9,many
CSAFGLAGNTGELFF,TGCAGTGCTTTCGGACTAGCGGGGAACACCGGGGAGCTGTTTTTT,TRBJ2-2,TRBD2,TRBV20-1,many
CASSTLVSLTAGQYNEQFF,TGTGCCAGCTCAACGCTAGTATCGTTGACCGCGGGACAGTACAATGAGCAGTTCTTC,TRBJ2-1,NA,TRBV18,few
CASSEGASSSGQTYYEQYF,TGTGCCAGCAGTGAAGGTGCCAGCTCCTCGGGACAGACTTACTACGAGCAGTACTTC,TRBJ2-7,TRBD1,TRBV2,NA
CASSAGLSNTGELFF,TGTGCCAGCAGCGCGGGACTGTCGAACACCGGGGAGCTGTTTTTT,TRBJ2-2,NA,TRBV7-9,few
CASSQEDRAWEQFF,TGCGCCAGCAGCCAAGAAGACAGGGCATGGGAGCAGTTCTTC,TRBJ2-1,TRBD1,TRBV4-1,NA
CASRSPGSEAFF,TGTGCCAGCCGATCACCGGGGAGTGAAGCTTTCTTT,TRBJ1-1,NA,TRBV7-6,many
CASRQGQFSTDTQYF,TGTGCCAGCAGGCAAGGACAGTTTAGCACAGATACGCAGTATTTT,TRBJ2-3,NA,TRBV28,many
CASSMGQGETQYF,TGTGCCAGCAGCATGGGACAGGGGGAGACCCAGTACTTC,TRBJ2-5,TRBD1,TRBV7-8,many
CASSYLGSLNTEAFF,TGTGCCAGCAGTTACCTAGGCAGCTTGAACACTGAAGCTTTCTTT,TRBJ1-1,NA,TRBV6-5,NA
CAWSPNRNYEQYF,TGTGCCTGGAGCCCTAACAGGAACTACGAGCAGTACTTC,TRBJ2-7,NA,TRBV30,many
CSARDRTGDPYEQYF,TGCAGTGCTAGAGATCGGACAGGGGATCCCTACGAGCAGTACTTC,TRBJ2-7,TRBD1,TRBV20-1,many
CASSVEDGGEKLFF,TGTGCCAGCAGCGTTGAGGACGGGGGAGAAAAACTGTTTTTT,TRBJ1-4,NA,TRBV3-1,many
CASSLAGLAGELINEQFF,TGTGCCAGCAGCTTGGCGGGACTAGCGGGAGAACTCATCAATGAGCAGTTCTTC,TRBJ2-1,TRBD2,TRBV7-8,NA
CSARSHRLRTGYEQYF,TGCAGTGCTAGATCCCATCGGTTACGAACAGGCTACGAGCAGTACTTC,TRBJ2-7,NA,TRBV20-1,many
CASSSEGARGRTSGSEGYNEQFF,TGTGCCAGCAGTTCGGAGGGGGCGCGGGGGAGGACTAGCGGGAGCGAGGGATACAATGAGCAGTTCTTC,TRBJ2-1,TRBD2,TRBV6-1,few
CATSRAIERPGSYEQYF,TGTGCCACCAGCAGAGCCATCGAGCGGCCCGGCTCCTACGAGCAGTACTTC,TRBJ2-7,NA,TRBV15,NA
CASSLRSGQGLSGNTIYF,TGTGCCAGCAGCTTAAGGTCGGGACAGGGGCTCTCTGGAAACACCATATATTTT,TRBJ1-3,TRBD1,TRBV11-3,many
CASSLWGGGWNEQYF,TGTGCCAGCAGTTTATGGGGAGGGGGCTGGAACGAGCAGTACTTC,TRBJ2-7,NA,TRBV27,NA
CASSVEGGRGSGHGGAFF,TGTGCCAGCAGCGTAGAAGGAGGACGGGGTTCAGGGCACGGGGGAGCTTTCTTT,TRBJ1-1,NA,TRBV9,few
CASSQDRTASYGYTF,TGCGCCAGCAGCCAAGATCGGACAGCCTCCTATGGCTACACCTTC,TRBJ1-2,NA,TRBV4-3,few
CSVEVGIDYGYTF,TGCAGCGTTGAAGTAGGGATAGACTATGGCTACACCTTC,TRBJ1-2,NA,TRBV29-1,NA
CASSGTPSPYNEQFF,TGCGCCAGCAGCGGGACGCCGAGCCCCTACAATGAGCAGTTCTTC,TRBJ2-1,NA,TRBV5-1,NA
CASRVLAEGAYEQYF,TGTGCCAGCAGAGTTCTGGCGGAGGGGGCCTACGAGCAGTACTTC,TRBJ2-7,NA,TRBV6-1,many
CASGSLGQALYEHAF,TGTGCTAGTGGTTCATTGGGACAGGCCCTCTACGAGCACGCCTTC,TRBJ2-7,TRBD1,TRBV12-5,many
CASSDRGNTGELFF,TGTGCCAGTTCCGACAGGGGAAACACCGGGGAGCTGTTTTTT,TRBJ2-2,TRBD1,TRBV2,many
CASSPSWSLDTQYF,TGTGCCAGCAGCCCTAGCTGGTCGCTAGATACGCAGTATTTT,TRBJ2-3,NA,TRBV7-2,many
CAWSVPEGGIHSNQPQHF,TGTGCCTGGAGTGTACCAGAGGGGGGGATTCATAGCAATCAGCCCCAGCATTTT,TRBJ1-5,NA,TRBV30,few
CASSFSTTGKAFF,TGTGCCAGCAGTTTCTCCACGACAGGGAAAGCTTTCTTT,TRBJ1-1,TRBD1,TRBV12-3/TRBV12-4,many